The present T cell receptor beta chain was sequenced within a study of vaccination and CD4 T cells after COVID-19. The treatment: approximately nine-day PBMC culture with coronavirus spike peptide pools or control peptides (ViraFEST assay). Negative selection was the method that isolated CD4+ T cells after 10 days of culture. V lost 6 bases to trimming and J lost 7 bases; unmatched junction nucleotides: 5. This CDR3 comprises 13 residues. Oncomine TCR Beta short-read sequencing was applied to DNA from cultured CD4+ T cells. Scientists extracted genomic DNA from CD4+ T cells grown in culture. TCRdb ran MiXCR on the PCR reads and lists one entry per CDR3 protein. The sample has about 23,000 distinct CDR3 sequences, roughly 53% seen once; the top ten hold around 2.8%. Worth noting for this clonotype: Its antigen is unidentified.

Sequenced input: CD4+ T cells from blood, cultured in vitro. The chain carries TRBV12-3 or TRBV12-4 and TRBJ2-5, with 10 bases aligning to TRBD2. The source of this sequence is a human donor who had recovered from COVID-19. The CDR3 sequence: CASRSAGGATQYF. DNA of the CDR3: TGTGCCAGCAGATCAGCGGGGGGGGCGACCCAGTACTTC.